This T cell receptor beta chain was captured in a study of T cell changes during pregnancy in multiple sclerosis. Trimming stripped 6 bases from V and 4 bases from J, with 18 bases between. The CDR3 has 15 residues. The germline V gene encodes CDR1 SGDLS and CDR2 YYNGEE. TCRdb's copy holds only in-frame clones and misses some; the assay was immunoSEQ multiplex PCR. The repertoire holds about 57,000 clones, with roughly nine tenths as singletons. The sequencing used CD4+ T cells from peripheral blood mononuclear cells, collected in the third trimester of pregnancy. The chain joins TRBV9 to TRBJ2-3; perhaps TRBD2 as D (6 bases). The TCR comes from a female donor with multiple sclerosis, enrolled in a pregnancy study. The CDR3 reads CASTGATRVADTQYF. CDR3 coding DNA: TGTGCCAGCACGGGAGCCACTCGTGTTGCAGATACGCAGTATTTT.